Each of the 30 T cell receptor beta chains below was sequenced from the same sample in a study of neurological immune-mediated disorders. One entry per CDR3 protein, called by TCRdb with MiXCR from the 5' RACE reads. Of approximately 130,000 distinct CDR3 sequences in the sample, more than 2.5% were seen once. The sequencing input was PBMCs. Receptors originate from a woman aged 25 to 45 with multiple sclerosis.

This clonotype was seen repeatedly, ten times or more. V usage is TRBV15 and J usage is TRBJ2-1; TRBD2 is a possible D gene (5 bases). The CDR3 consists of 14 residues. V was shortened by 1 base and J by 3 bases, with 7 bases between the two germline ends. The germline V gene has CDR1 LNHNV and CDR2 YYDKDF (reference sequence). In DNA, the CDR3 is TGTGCCACCAGCAGAGCGGGGAACTACAATGAGCAGTTCTTC. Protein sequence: CATSRAGNYNEQFF.

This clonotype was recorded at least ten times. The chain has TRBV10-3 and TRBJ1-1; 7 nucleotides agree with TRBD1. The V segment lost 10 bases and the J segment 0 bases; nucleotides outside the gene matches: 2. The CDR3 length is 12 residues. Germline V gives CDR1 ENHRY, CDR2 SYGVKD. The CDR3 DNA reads TGTGCCACCGGGACAGTGAACACTGAAGCTTTCTTT. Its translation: CATGTVNTEAFF.

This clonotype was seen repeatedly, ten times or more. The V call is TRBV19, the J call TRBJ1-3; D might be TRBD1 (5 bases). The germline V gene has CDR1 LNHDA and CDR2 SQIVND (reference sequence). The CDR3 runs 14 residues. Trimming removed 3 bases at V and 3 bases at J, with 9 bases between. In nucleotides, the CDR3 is TGTGCCAGTAGTATCCAGGGAGGTGGAAACACCATATATTTT. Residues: CASSIQGGGNTIYF.

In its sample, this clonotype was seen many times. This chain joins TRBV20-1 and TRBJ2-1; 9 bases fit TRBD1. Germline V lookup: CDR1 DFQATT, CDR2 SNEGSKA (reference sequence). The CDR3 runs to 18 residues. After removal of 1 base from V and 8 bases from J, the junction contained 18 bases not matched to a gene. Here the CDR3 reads CSARVKASPGQGFYEQFF. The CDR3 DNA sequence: TGCAGTGCTAGAGTGAAGGCTAGTCCGGGACAGGGTTTTTATGAGCAGTTCTTC.

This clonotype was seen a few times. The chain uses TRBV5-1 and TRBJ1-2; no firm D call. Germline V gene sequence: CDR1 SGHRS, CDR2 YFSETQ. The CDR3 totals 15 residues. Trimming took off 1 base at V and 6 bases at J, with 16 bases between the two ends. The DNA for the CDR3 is TGCGCCAGCAGCTTGACGGGGAGGCGGTCCGATGGCTACACCTTC. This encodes CASSLTGRRSDGYTF.

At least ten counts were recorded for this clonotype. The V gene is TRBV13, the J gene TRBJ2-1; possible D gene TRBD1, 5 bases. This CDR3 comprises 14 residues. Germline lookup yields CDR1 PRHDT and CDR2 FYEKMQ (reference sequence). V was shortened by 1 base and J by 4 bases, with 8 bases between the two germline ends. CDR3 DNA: TGTGCCAGCAGCTTAGTGGGGCGTTACAATGAGCAGTTCTTC. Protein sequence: CASSLVGRYNEQFF.

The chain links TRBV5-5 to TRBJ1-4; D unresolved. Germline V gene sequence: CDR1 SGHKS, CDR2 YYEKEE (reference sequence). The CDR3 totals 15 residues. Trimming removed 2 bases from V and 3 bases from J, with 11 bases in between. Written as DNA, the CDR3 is TGTGCCAGCAGCTTTTGGGCTGCGCCTAATGAAAAACTGTTTTTT. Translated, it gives CASSFWAAPNEKLFF.

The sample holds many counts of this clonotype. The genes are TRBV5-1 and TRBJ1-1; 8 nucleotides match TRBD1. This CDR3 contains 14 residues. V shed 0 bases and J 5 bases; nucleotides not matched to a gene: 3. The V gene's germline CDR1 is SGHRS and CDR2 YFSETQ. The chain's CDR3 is CASSLAGQGTEAFF. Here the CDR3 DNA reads TGCGCCAGCAGCTTGGCAGGACAGGGAACTGAAGCTTTCTTT.

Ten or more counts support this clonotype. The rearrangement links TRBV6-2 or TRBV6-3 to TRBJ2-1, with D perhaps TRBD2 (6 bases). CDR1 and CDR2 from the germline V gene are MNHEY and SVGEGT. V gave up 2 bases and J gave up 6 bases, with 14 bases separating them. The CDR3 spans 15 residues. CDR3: CASSYERDFSNEQFF. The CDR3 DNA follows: TGTGCCAGCAGTTACGAGAGGGACTTTAGCAATGAGCAGTTCTTC.

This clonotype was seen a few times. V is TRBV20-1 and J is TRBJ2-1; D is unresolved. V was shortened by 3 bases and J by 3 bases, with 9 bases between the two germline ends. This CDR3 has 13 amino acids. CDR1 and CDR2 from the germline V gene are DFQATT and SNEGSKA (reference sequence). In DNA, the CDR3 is TGCAGTGCTAGGGACGGCGTCTACAATGAGCAGTTCTTC. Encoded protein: CSARDGVYNEQFF.

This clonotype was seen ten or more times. The chain's CDR3 is CASIRGAGGAGTEAFF. DNA for the CDR3: TGCGCCAGCATCCGTGGGGCAGGGGGCGCGGGCACTGAAGCTTTCTTT. The chain couples TRBV5-1 to TRBJ1-1; 8 bases line up with TRBD1. Losses at the gene ends were 6 bases for V and 4 bases for J; bases not matched to a gene: 14. In germline, CDR1 is SGHRS, CDR2 YFSETQ. The CDR3 totals 16 residues.

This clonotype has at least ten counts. CDR3 in amino acids: CASSLNPLSNTEAFF. The CDR3 DNA is TGTGCCAGCAGCTTGAACCCTCTATCGAACACTGAAGCTTTCTTT. This sequence joins TRBV5-5 and TRBJ1-1; D remains unclear. Trimming stripped 1 base from V and 1 base from J, with 11 bases between. Germline assignment: CDR1 SGHKS and CDR2 YYEKEE (reference sequence). CDR3 length: 15 residues.

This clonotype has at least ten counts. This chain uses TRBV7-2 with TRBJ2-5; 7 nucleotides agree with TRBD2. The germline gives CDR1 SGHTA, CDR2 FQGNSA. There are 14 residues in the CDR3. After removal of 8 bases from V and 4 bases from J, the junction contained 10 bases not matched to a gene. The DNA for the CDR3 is TGTGCCAGCCTCTCAGTGGGGGAGGGAGAGACCCAGTACTTC. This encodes CASLSVGEGETQYF.

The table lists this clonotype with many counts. The CDR3 region is CASSYGGDYQNIQYF. The CDR3 bases are TGCGCCAGCAGTTACGGCGGGGACTACCAAAACATTCAGTACTTC. V gene TRBV5-1 combines with J gene TRBJ2-4; 7 bases fit TRBD2. The ends lost 5 bases at V and 5 bases at J; junction bases unmatched: 10. Germline CDR1 SGHRS, CDR2 YFSETQ. The CDR3 loop spans 15 amino acids.

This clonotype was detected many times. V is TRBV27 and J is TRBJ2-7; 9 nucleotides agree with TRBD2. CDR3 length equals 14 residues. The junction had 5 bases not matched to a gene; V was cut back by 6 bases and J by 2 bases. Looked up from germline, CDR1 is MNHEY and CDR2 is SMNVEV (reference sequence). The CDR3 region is CASRASGVTYEQYF. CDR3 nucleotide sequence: TGTGCCAGCAGAGCTAGCGGGGTAACCTACGAGCAGTACTTC.

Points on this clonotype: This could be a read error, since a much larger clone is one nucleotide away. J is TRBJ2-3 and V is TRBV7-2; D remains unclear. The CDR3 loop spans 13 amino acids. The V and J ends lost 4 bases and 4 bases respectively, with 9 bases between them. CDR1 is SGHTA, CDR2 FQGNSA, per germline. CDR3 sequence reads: CASSSKPPDTQYF. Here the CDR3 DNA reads TGTGCCAGCAGCTCCAAACCGCCAGATACGCAGTATTTT.

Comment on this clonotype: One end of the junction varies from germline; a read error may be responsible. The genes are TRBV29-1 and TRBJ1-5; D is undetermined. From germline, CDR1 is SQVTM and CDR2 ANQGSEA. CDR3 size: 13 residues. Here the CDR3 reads CSVGSGEDKTQNF. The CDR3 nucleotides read TGCAGCGTTGGGTCAGGCGAAGATAAGACCCAGAATTTT.

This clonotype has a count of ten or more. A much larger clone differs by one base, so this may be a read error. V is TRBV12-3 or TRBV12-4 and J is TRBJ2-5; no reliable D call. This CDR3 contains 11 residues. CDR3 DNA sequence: TGTGACAGCATGGATCAAGAGACCCAGTACTTC. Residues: CDSMDQETQYF.

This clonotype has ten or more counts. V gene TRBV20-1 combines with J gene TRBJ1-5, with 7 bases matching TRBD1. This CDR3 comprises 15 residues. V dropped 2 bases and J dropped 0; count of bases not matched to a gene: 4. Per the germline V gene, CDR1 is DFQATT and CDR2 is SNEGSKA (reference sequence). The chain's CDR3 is CSARFRGYSNQPQHF. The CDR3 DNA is TGCAGTGCTAGATTCAGGGGGTATAGCAATCAGCCCCAGCATTTT.

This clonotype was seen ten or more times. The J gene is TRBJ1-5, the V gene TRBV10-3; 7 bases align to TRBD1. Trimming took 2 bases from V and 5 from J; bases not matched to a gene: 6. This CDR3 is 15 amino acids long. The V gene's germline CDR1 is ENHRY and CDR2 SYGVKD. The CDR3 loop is CAISERTGPDQPQHF. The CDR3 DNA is TGTGCCATCAGTGAGCGGACAGGCCCTGATCAGCCCCAGCATTTT.

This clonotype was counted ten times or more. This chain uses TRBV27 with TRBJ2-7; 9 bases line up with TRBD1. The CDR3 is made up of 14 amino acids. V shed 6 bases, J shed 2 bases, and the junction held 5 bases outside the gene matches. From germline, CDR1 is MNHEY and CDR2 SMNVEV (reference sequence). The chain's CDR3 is CASSVRDRAYEQYF. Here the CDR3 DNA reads TGTGCCAGCAGCGTCCGGGACAGGGCCTACGAGCAGTACTTC.

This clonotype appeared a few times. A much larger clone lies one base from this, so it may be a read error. The CDR3 DNA reads as TGTGCCAGCAGTTACGCCAGCAAAGAAGCTTTCTTT. Amino acid sequence: CASSYASKEAFF. V gene TRBV6-5 combines with J gene TRBJ1-1; the D is unclear. V was trimmed by 2 bases and J by 8 bases, leaving 9 bases between them. This CDR3 contains 12 residues. Looked up from germline, CDR1 is MNHEY and CDR2 is SVGAGI.

DNA of the CDR3: TGCAGCGTTGAAGATTATAGGACAGGCTTCTATGGCTACACCTTC. Translating it yields CSVEDYRTGFYGYTF. The gene calls are TRBV29-1 and TRBJ1-2; 7 nucleotides align to TRBD1. V was pared by 0 bases and J by 4 bases, with 8 bases of the junction left unmatched. Germline V lookup: CDR1 SQVTM, CDR2 ANQGSEA. There are 15 residues in the CDR3.

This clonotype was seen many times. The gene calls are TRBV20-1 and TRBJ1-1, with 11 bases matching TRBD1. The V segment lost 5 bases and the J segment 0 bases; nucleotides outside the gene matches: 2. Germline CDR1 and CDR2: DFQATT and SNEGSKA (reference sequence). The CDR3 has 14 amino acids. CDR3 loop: CSAWDRGMNTEAFF. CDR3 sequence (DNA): TGCAGTGCTTGGGACAGGGGGATGAACACTGAAGCTTTCTTT.

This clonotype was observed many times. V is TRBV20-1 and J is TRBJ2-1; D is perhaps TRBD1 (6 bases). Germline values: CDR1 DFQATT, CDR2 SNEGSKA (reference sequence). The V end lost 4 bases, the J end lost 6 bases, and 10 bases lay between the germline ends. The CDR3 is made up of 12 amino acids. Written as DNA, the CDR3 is TGCAGTGCTACACGGACAGCCAATGAGCAGTTCTTC. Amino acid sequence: CSATRTANEQFF.

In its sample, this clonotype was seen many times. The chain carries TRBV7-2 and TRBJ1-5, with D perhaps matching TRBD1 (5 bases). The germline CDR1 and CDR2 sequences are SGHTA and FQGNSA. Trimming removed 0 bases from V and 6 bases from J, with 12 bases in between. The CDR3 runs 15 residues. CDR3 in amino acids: CASSLARAGGQPQHF. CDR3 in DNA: TGTGCCAGCAGCTTAGCGCGGGCGGGGGGTCAGCCCCAGCATTTT.

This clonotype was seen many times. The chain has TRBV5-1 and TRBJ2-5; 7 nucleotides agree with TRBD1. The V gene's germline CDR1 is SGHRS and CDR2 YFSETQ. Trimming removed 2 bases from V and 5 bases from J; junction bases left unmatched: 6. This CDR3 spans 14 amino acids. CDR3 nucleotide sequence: TGCGCCAGCAGCTTAAGGGGGCTTAGGGAGACCCAGTACTTC. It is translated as CASSLRGLRETQYF.

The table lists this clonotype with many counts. The CDR3 DNA sequence: TGTGCCAGCATCGGGCTAGCGGGACACGAGACCCAGTACTTC. It translates to CASIGLAGHETQYF. The rearrangement uses TRBV7-9 and TRBJ2-5, with 9 nucleotides matching TRBD2. The V gene's germline CDR1 is SEHNR and CDR2 FQNEAQ (reference sequence). J was trimmed by 5 bases and V by 7 bases; bases with no gene match: 8. The CDR3 consists of 14 residues. The variable domain in full, completed from reference TRBV7-9 and TRBJ2-5, reads DTGVSQNPRHKITKRGQNVTFRCDPISEHNRLYWYRQTLGQGPEFLTYFQNEAQLEKSRLLSDRFSAERPKGSFSTLEIQRTEQGDSAMYLCASIGLAGHETQYFGPGTRLLVL.

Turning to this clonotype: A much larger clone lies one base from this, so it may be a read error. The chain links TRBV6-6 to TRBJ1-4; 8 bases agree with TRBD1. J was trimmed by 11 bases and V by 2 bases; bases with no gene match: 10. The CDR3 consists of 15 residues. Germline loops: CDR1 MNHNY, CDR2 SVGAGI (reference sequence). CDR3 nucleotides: TGTGCCAGCAGTTACCAGGGGGCGGGTAGAGAGAAACTGTTTTTT. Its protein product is CASSYQGAGREKLFF.

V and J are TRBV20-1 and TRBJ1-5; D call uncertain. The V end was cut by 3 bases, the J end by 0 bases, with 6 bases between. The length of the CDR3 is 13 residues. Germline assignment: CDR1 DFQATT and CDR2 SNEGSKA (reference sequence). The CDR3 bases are TGCAGTGCTAGTTTCGCTAGCAATCAGCCCCAGCATTTT. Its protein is CSASFASNQPQHF.